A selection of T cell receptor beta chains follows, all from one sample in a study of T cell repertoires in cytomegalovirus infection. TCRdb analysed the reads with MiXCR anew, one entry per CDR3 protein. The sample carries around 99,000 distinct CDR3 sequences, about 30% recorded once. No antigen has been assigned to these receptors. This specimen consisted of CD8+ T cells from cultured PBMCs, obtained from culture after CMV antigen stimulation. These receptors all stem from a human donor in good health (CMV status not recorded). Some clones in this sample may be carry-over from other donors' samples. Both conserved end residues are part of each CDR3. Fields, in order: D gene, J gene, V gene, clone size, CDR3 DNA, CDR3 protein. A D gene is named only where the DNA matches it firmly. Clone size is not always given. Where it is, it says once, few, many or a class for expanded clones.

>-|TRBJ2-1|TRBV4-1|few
TGCGCCAGCAGTCTGACCATCTCCTACAATGAGCAGTTCTTC
CASSLTISYNEQFF
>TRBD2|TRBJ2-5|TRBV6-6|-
TGTGCCAGCAGTCAGACACGGGGGGGCTGGGAGACCCAGTACTTC
CASSQTRGGWETQYF
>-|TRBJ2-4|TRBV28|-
TGTGCCAGCAGCATCGGACAGCCGGGAAGCAAAAACATTCAGTACTTC
CASSIGQPGSKNIQYF
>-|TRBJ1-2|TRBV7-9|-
TGTGCCAGCAGCTTAGAGGTCCTACAGGACCCTAACTATGGCTACACCTTC
CASSLEVLQDPNYGYTF
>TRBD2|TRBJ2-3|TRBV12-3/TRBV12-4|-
TGTGCCAGCAGTTTATCCGGGAGCGGGATCACAGATACGCAGTATTTT
CASSLSGSGITDTQYF
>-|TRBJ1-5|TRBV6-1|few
TGTGCCAGCAGCCCGGGTCTCCCTCAGCCCCAGCATTTT
CASSPGLPQPQHF
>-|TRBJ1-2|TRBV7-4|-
TGTGCCAGCAGCTTATTGGTGAATTTCTATGGCTACATCTTC
CASSLLVNFYGYIF
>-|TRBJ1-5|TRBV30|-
TGTGCCTGGAACCTATGGGGGCCTAATCAGCCCCAGCATTTT
CAWNLWGPNQPQHF
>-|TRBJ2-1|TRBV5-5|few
TGTGCCAGCAGCTTGGAAACAGGGGGGGTCTACAATGAGCAGTTCTTC
CASSLETGGVYNEQFF
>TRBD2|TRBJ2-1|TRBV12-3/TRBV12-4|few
TGTGCCAGCAGATCTACCCCCGGGACTAGCTTTGTAGAGTTCTTC
CASRSTPGTSFVEFF
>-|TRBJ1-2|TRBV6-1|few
TGTGCCAGCAAGGAAAACGAAAACTATGGCTACACCTTC
CASKENENYGYTF
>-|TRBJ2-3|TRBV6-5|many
TGTGCCAGCAGTTACATCTTCCCCACAGATACGCAGTATTTT
CASSYIFPTDTQYF
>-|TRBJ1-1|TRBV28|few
TGTGCCAGCAGCCGAGGGACACCGAACACTGAAGCTTTCTTT
CASSRGTPNTEAFF
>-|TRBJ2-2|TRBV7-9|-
TGTGCCAGCAGCTCCCCCCAGTCCGGGGAGCTGTTTTTT
CASSSPQSGELFF
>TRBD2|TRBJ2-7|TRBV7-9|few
TGTGCCAGCAGCTTAGCGGGGGGGTCCGCCTACGAGCAGTACTTC
CASSLAGGSAYEQYF
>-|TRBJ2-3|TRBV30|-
TGTGCCTGGAGCGGACCTTGGGGCACGCAGTATTTT
CAWSGPWGTQYF
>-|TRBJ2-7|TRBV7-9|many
TGTGCCAGCAGCTTATCCCACGAATACGAGCAGTACTTC
CASSLSHEYEQYF
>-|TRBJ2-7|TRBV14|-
TGTGCCAGCAGCCAAGGATCAGGGTTCGCCTACGAGCAGTACTTC
CASSQGSGFAYEQYF
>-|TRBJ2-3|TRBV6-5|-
TGTGCCAGCAGTTCCGTCCCCCGCGGAGATACGCAGTATTTT
CASSSVPRGDTQYF
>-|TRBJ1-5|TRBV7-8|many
TGTGCCAGCAGCCCCAAGGGAGCCCTAGGCAATCAGCCCCAGCATTTT
CASSPKGALGNQPQHF
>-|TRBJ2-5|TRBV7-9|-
TGTGCCAGCAGCTTAGATATGACAGCGGCTTCAATGGAGACCCAGTACTTC
CASSLDMTAASMETQYF
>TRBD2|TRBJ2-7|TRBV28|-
TGTGCCAGCAGTGCCCGGACTAGCGGGGGCTCGGGGCAGTACTTC
CASSARTSGGSGQYF
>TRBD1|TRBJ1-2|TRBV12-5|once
TGTGCTAGTGGTGCGGGACAGCCCATGATCTATGGCTACACCTTC
CASGAGQPMIYGYTF
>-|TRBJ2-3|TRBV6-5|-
TGTGCCAGCCGGGAAGGGGGCACAGATACGCAGTATTTT
CASREGGTDTQYF
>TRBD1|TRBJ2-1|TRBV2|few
TGTGCCAGCAGTGAAGGGACAGGGGTCGTTGAGCAGTTCTTC
CASSEGTGVVEQFF
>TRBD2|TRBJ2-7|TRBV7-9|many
TGTGCCAGCAGCTCGGGACTAGCCTTCCACGAGCAGTACTTC
CASSSGLAFHEQYF
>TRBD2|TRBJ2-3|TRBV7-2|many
TGTGCCAGCAGCCCCCCCGGCGGGGGGCCAGATACGCAGTATTTT
CASSPPGGGPDTQYF
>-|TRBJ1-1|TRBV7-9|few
TGTGCCAGCAGAGTAGGACCCAACACTGAAGCTTTCTTT
CASRVGPNTEAFF
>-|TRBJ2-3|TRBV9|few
TGTGCCAGCAGCGTAGGGACCAGCCCCACAGATACGCAGTATTTT
CASSVGTSPTDTQYF
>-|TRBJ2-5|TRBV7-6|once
TGTGCCAGCAGCGGCGGGGGCCTGAGGGAGACCCAGTACTTC
CASSGGGLRETQYF
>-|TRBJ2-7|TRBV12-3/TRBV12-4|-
TGTGCCAGCAGTTTACCGGTCGGGGCCTCCTACGAGCAGTACTTC
CASSLPVGASYEQYF
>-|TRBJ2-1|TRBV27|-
TGTGCCAGCAGCAGGGGACTTCCCTACAATGAGCAGTTCTTC
CASSRGLPYNEQFF
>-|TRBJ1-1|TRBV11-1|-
TGTGCCAGCAGCCCCGTGCGACAGCGACGTAACACTGAAGCTTTCTTT
CASSPVRQRRNTEAFF
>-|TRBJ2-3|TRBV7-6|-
TGTGCCAGCAGCACCGTGCCCGAGGATACGCAGTATTTT
CASSTVPEDTQYF
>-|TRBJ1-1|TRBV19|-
TGTGCCAGCACACCAGGGGTTATGAACACTGAAGCTTTCTTT
CASTPGVMNTEAFF
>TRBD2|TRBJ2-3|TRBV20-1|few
TGCAGTGCCGAGCGGGGGGGCCAGGCCATCACAGATACGCAGTATTTT
CSAERGGQAITDTQYF
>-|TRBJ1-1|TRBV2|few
TGTGCCAGCGGACGGGGGTGGGGCACTGAAGCTTTCTTT
CASGRGWGTEAFF
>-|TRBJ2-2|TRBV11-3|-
TGTGCCAGCAGCTTAGGGGGATCCGGGGAGCTGTTTTTT
CASSLGGSGELFF
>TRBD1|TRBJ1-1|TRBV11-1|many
TGTGCCAGCAGCGGAGACAGGGGGACAGGCATGAACACTGAAGCTTTCTTT
CASSGDRGTGMNTEAFF
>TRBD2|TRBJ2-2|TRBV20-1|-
TGCAGTGCTAGAGATAAGAGCGGGGGTTGGAACACCGGGGAGCTGTTTTTT
CSARDKSGGWNTGELFF
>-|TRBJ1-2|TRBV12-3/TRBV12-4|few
TGTGCCAGCAGTTTTTCCCCGGCCGACTATGGCTACACCTTC
CASSFSPADYGYTF
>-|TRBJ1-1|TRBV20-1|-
TGCAGTGCTAGAGATATGGCGGGCACTGAAGCTTTCTTT
CSARDMAGTEAFF
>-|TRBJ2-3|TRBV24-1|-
TGTGCCACCAGTGATTTGGTTACTCTCCCAGATACGCAGTATTTT
CATSDLVTLPDTQYF
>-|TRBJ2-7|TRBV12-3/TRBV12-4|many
TGTGCCAGCAGTCCCACATCTCCCTACGAGCAGTACTTC
CASSPTSPYEQYF
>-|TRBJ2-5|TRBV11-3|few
TGTGCCAGCAGCTTATGGCCAGGGGAGACCCAGTACTTC
CASSLWPGETQYF
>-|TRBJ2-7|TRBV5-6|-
TGTGCCAGCAGCCTTTGGACCTCCTACGAGCAGTACTTC
CASSLWTSYEQYF
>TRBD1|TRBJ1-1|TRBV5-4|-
TGTGCCAGCAGCTTGACAGGGGGAGTCACTGAAGCTTTCTTT
CASSLTGGVTEAFF
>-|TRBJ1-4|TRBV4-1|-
TGCGCCAGCAGCCAAGATGGAACAGGGTACGAAAAACTGTTTTTT
CASSQDGTGYEKLFF
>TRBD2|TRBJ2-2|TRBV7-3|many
TGTGCCAGCAGCTTGAATAGCGGGGGGTCGAACACCGGGGAGCTGTTTTTT
CASSLNSGGSNTGELFF
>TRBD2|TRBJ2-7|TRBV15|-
TGTGCCACCAGCAGTAGAGCCCTAGCGGGCCCCTACGAGCAGTACTTC
CATSSRALAGPYEQYF
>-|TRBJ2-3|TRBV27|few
TGTGCCAGCAGTTTCTCCCAAGACACGCAGTATTTT
CASSFSQDTQYF
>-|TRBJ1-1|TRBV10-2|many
TGCGCCAGCAGTGAGTCCAAGGGGGGCGCTGAAGCTTTCTTT
CASSESKGGAEAFF